Below, 13 T cell receptor beta chains from the same sample are listed, as sequenced in a study of T-cell reconstitution after alpha-beta-depleted transplantation in children. Researchers prepared the TCRbeta library using unique molecular identifiers, the study reports. TCRdb ran MiXCR on the PCR reads and lists one entry per CDR3 protein. The table records fewer than 750,000 distinct CDR3 sequences, roughly 23% of them present only once. This sample comprised PBMCs, mostly from graft donor cells, obtained 360 days after TCRalphabeta/CD19-depleted stem cell transplant. Receptor source: a boy under three years old who had a stem cell transplant for acute myeloid leukemia, so the T cells may come from the graft donor.

Many counts were recorded for this clonotype. This chain uses TRBV6-1 with TRBJ1-6; D is uncertain. With 7 bases removed from V and 4 bases from J, the gap between germline ends came to 11 bases. The germline V gene encodes CDR1 MNHNS and CDR2 SASEGT. The CDR3 sequence is 14 residues long. For the CDR3, the DNA is TGTGCCAGCACCTCCCATCGGTATAATTCACCCCTCCACTTT. As protein: CASTSHRYNSPLHF.

This clonotype was counted many times. The V gene is TRBV7-2, the J gene TRBJ2-2; D not certain. Germline V gene data show CDR1 as SGHTA and CDR2 as FQGNSA. Trimming took 6 bases from V and 0 from J, leaving 11 bases between them. This CDR3 has 15 amino acids. CDR3 sequence: CASRVRSANTGELFF. CDR3 DNA sequence: TGTGCCAGCAGGGTCAGGTCAGCGAACACCGGGGAGCTGTTTTTT.

The rearrangement joins TRBV20-1 to TRBJ2-3; tentatively, D is TRBD2 (7 bases). Trimming stripped 5 bases from V and 6 bases from J, with 15 bases between. The CDR3 spans 13 residues. CDR1 DFQATT and CDR2 SNEGSKA come from the germline V gene (reference sequence). Here the CDR3 DNA reads TGCAGTGCTTTCCGGGGGGCAGGGGATACGCAGTATTTT. It yields the protein CSAFRGAGDTQYF.

The chain is built from TRBV7-2 and TRBJ1-1; tentatively, D is TRBD1 (5 bases). Germline CDR1 SGHTA, CDR2 FQGNSA. Trimming removed 2 bases from V and 5 bases from J, with 9 bases in between. CDR3 length: 13 residues. CDR3 DNA sequence: TGTGCCAGCAGCTTACTAGGGGAGACTGAAGCTTTCTTT. It translates to CASSLLGETEAFF.

The rearrangement links TRBV20-1 to TRBJ1-5; 7 nucleotides agree with TRBD1. V was clipped by 6 bases and J by 0 bases; unmatched bases: 11. This CDR3 region has 16 residues. Germline values: CDR1 DFQATT, CDR2 SNEGSKA (reference sequence). The DNA for the CDR3 is TGCAGTGCGGCGACAGGGTCGCGAGATAGCAATCAGCCCCAGCATTTT. This codes for CSAATGSRDSNQPQHF.

V and J are TRBV12-3 or TRBV12-4 and TRBJ2-1; D remains unclear. The CDR3 sequence is 13 residues long. V dropped 5 bases and J dropped 14 bases, with 19 bases sitting between them. This chain's CDR3 is CASSPGQEEAKFF. The CDR3 DNA reads as TGTGCCAGCAGTCCGGGCCAGGAAGAGGCAAAGTTCTTC.

CDR3 sequence (DNA): TGTGCCAGCAAGGACCCGGGTCGATCCTATAATTCACCCCTCCACTTT. It specifies CASKDPGRSYNSPLHF. V usage is TRBV28 and J usage is TRBJ1-6; unclear D gene. CDR3 length: 16 amino acids. Germline V gives CDR1 MDHEN, CDR2 SYDVKM. Trimming removed 7 bases from V and 1 base from J, with 14 bases in between. The variable domain in full, with the rest retrieved from reference TRBV28 and TRBJ1-6, is DVKVTQSSRYLVKRTGEKVFLECVQDMDHENMFWYRQDPGLGLRLIYFSYDVKMKEKGDIPEGYSVSREKKERFSLILESASTNQTSMYLCASKDPGRSYNSPLHFGNGTRLTVT.

The V and J genes are TRBV27 and TRBJ2-7; tentatively, D is TRBD1 or TRBD2 (5 bases each). Trimming removed 6 bases from V and 6 bases from J, with 18 bases in between. Germline CDR1 reads MNHEY; CDR2 reads SMNVEV (reference sequence). CDR3 length: 14 amino acids. This chain's CDR3 is CASSRDQRFSEQYV. CDR3 in DNA: TGTGCCAGCAGCCGGGACCAGAGGTTTTCCGAGCAGTACGTC.

In its sample, this clonotype was seen a few times. The chain is built from TRBV10-1 and TRBJ2-1, with D unclear. The length of the CDR3 is 17 residues. Germline V CDR1 and CDR2: WNHNN, SYGVQD (reference sequence). V lost 6 bases to trimming and J lost 8 bases, with 26 bases between them. The CDR3 DNA follows: TGCGCCAGCAGCTTTCTACCAACGTTCCGTCTACCGGATGAGCAGTTCTTC. Residues: CASSFLPTFRLPDEQFF.

The table lists this clonotype with many counts. The chain employs TRBV29-1 and TRBJ2-7; either TRBD1 or TRBD2 may supply D (5 bases each). V lost 4 bases to trimming and J lost 3 bases, with 13 bases between them. The CDR3 totals 13 residues. Germline CDR1 and CDR2: SQVTM and ANQGSEA. CDR3: CSVVRDGVYEQYF. For the CDR3, the DNA is TGCAGCGTTGTCCGGGACGGTGTCTACGAGCAGTACTTC.

This clonotype was detected only a few times. The chain recombines TRBV25-1 with TRBJ2-1; no firm D call. Germline CDR1 reads MGHDK; CDR2 reads SYGVNS. The V and J ends lost 4 bases and 12 bases respectively, with 13 bases between them. There are 12 residues in the CDR3. The CDR3 region has the DNA TGTGCCAGCAGTGGCGATCTTGGGCCGCAGTTCTTC. Residues: CASSGDLGPQFF. The whole variable domain, remainder taken from reference TRBV25-1 and TRBJ2-1, is EADIYQTPRYLVIGTGKKITLECSQTMGHDKMYWYQQDPGMELHLIHYSYGVNSTEKGDLSSESTVSRIRTEHFPLTLESARPSHTSQYLCASSGDLGPQFFGPGTRLTVL.

The chain joins TRBV20-1 to TRBJ2-7, with D unclear. The CDR3 length is 11 residues. The V gene lost 6 bases and the J gene lost 10 bases, with 16 bases spanning the gap. Germline V gene data show CDR1 as DFQATT and CDR2 as SNEGSKA (reference sequence). The CDR3 here is CSAPLQQRQYV. CDR3 nucleotide sequence: TGCAGTGCGCCGCTCCAACAGCGACAGTACGTC.

This clonotype has at least ten counts. This chain joins TRBV20-1 and TRBJ2-3, with a possible D match to TRBD2 (5 bases). The CDR3 is 14 amino acids. V lost 3 bases and J 4 bases, leaving 14 bases between the germline ends. Germline assignment: CDR1 DFQATT and CDR2 SNEGSKA (reference sequence). The CDR3 reads CSASVTSGADTQYF. DNA for the CDR3: TGCAGTGCTAGTGTGACAAGCGGAGCAGATACGCAGTATTTT.